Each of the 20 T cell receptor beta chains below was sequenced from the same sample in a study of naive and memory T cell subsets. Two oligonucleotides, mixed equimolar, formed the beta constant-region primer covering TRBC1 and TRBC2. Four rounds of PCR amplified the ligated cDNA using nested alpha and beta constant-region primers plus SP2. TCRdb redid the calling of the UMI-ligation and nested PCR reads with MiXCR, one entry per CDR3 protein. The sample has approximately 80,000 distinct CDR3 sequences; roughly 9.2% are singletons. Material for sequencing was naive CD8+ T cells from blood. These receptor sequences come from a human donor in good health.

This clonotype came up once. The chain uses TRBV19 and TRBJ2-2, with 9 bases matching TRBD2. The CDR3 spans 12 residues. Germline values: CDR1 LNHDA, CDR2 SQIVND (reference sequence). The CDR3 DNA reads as TGTGGCGGGAGGGCGGACACCGGGGAGCTGTTTTTT. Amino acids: CGGRADTGELFF.

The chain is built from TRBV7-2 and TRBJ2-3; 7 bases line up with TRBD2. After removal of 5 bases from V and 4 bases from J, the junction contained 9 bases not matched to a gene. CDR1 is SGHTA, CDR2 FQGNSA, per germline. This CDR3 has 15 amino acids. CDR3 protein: CASSPLAGESDTQYF. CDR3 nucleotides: TGTGCCAGCAGCCCCCTGGCGGGAGAGTCAGATACGCAGTATTTT.

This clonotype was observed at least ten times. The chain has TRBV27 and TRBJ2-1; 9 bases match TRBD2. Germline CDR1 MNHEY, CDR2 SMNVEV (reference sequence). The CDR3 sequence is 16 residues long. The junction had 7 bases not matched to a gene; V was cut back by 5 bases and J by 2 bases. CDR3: CASSGLAGPTYNEQFF. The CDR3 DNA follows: TGTGCCAGCAGTGGTCTAGCGGGGCCCACCTACAATGAGCAGTTCTTC.

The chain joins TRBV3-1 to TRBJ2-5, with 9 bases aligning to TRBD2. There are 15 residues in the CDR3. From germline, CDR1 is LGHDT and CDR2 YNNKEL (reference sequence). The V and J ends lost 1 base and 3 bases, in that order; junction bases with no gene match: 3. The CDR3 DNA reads TGTGCCAGCAGCCAAGTGCTAGCGGGAAAAGAGACCCAGTACTTC. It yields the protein CASSQVLAGKETQYF.

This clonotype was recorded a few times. CDR3 coding DNA: TGTGCCATCGGCCCGGGAGGGCCTGCCGAGCAGTACTTC. Protein: CAIGPGGPAEQYF. The rearrangement links TRBV10-3 to TRBJ2-7, with TRBD2 identical over 8 bases. The germline CDR1 and CDR2 sequences are ENHRY and SYGVKD. The CDR3 has 13 amino acids. V shed 8 bases, J shed 6 bases, and the junction held 9 bases outside the gene matches.

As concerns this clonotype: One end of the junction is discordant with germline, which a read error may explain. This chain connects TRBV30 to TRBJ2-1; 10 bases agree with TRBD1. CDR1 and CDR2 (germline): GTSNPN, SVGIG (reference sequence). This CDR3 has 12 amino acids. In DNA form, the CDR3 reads TGTGCCTGGAGTTCAGTAGGGACAGGGGATGCGTTC. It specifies CAWSSVGTGDAF.

This CDR3 is CASSEALRSPGQRTQETQYF. As DNA, the CDR3 is TGTGCCAGCAGTGAAGCGCTCCGGTCTCCGGGGCAGAGAACCCAAGAGACCCAGTACTTC. The rearrangement uses TRBV2 and TRBJ2-5; perhaps D is TRBD1 or TRBD2 (5 bases each). This CDR3 spans 20 amino acids. Germline-derived CDR1 and CDR2 are SNHLY and FYNNEI. V shed 0 bases and J shed 1 base, with 24 bases lying between them.

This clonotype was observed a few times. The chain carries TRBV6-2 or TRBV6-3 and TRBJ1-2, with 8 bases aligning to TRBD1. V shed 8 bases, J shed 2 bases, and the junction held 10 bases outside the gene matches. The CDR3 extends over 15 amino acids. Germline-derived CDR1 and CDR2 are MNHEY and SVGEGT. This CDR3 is CASSWTGSGNYGYTF. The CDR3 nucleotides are TGTGCCAGCTCCTGGACAGGGTCAGGAAACTATGGCTACACCTTC.

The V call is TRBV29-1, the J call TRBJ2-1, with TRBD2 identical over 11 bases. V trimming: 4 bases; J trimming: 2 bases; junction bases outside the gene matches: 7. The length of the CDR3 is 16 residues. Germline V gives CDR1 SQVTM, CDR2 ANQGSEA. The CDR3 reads CSVVGLAGGTYNEQFF. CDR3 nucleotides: TGCAGCGTTGTGGGTCTAGCGGGAGGAACCTACAATGAGCAGTTCTTC.

CDR3 residues: CASSYFAPGTGGFASGEKLFF. The CDR3 coding sequence is TGTGCCAGCAGTTACTTCGCCCCCGGGACAGGGGGGTTTGCGTCAGGTGAAAAACTGTTTTTT. The rearrangement links TRBV6-5 to TRBJ1-4, with TRBD1 identical over 11 bases. The germline CDR1 and CDR2 sequences are MNHEY and SVGAGI. The CDR3 consists of 21 residues. Trimming cost V 1 base and J 7 bases; bases outside gene matches: 20.

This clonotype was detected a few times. The CDR3 DNA sequence: TGTGCCAGCACCACCGGGGGGAACCCCGAGCAGTACTTC. It encodes CASTTGGNPEQYF. V and J are TRBV12-3 or TRBV12-4 and TRBJ2-7, with TRBD2 matching 7 bases. Trimming removed 7 bases from V and 6 bases from J; junction bases left unmatched: 9. The CDR3 length is 13 residues.

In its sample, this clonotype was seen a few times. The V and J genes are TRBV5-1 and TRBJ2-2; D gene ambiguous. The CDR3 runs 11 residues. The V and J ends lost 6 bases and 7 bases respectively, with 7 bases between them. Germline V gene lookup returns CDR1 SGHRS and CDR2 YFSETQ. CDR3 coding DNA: TGCGCCAGCATATCAAGCGGGGAGCTGTTTTTT. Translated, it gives CASISSGELFF.

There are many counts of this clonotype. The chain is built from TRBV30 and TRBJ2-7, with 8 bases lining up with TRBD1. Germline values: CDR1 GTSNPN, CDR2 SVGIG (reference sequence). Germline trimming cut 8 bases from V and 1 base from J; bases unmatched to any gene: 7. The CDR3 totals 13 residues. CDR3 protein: CASDRGVSYEQYF. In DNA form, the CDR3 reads TGTGCCAGCGACAGGGGTGTTTCCTACGAGCAGTACTTC.

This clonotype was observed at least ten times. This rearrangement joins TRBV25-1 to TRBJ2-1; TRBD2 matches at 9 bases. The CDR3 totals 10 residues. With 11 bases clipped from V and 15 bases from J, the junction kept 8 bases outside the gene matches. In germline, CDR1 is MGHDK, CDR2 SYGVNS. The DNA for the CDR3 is TGTGCCGTCCAGGGACTAGCTTTGTTCTTC. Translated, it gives CAVQGLALFF.

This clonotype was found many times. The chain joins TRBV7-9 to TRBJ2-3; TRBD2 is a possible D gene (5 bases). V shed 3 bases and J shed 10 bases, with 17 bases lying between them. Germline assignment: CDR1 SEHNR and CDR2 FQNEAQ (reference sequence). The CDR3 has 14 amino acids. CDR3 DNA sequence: TGTGCCAGCAGCTTGCCGAGCGGTCCTATCCCGCAGTATTTT. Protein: CASSLPSGPIPQYF.

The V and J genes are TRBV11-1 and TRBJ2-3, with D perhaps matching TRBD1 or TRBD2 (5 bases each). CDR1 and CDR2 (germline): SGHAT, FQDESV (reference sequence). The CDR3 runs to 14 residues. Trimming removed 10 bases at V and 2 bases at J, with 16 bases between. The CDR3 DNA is TGTGCCACCGGGGACCCAACAAACACAGATACGCAGTATTTT. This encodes CATGDPTNTDTQYF.

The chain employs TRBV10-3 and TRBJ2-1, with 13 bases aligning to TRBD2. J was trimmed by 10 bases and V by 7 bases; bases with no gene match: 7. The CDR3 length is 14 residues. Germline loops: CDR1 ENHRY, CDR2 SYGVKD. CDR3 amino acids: CAITRLAGGREQFF. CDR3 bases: TGTGCCATCACCAGACTAGCGGGAGGTCGCGAGCAGTTCTTC.

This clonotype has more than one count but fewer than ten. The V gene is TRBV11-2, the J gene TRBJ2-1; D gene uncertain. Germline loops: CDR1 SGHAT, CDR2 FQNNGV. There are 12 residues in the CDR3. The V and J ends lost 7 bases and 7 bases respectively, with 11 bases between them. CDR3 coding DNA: TGTGCCAGCATTGGGGTTCGGAATGAGCAGTTCTTC. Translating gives CASIGVRNEQFF. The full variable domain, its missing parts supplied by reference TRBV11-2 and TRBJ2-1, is EAGVAQSPRYKIIEKRQSVAFWCNPISGHATLYWYQQILGQGPKLLIQFQNNGVVDDSQLPKDRFSAERLKGVDSTLKIQPAKLEDSAVYLCASIGVRNEQFFGPGTRLTVL.

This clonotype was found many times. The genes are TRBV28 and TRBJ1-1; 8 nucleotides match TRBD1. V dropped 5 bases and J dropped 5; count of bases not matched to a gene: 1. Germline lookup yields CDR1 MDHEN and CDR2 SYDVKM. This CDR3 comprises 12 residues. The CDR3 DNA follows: TGTGCCAGCAGTAGGACAGGGACTGAAGCTTTCTTT. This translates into CASSRTGTEAFF.

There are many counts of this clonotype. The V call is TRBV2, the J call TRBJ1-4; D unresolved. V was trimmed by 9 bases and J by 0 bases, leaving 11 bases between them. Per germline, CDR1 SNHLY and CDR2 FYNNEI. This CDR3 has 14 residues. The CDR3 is CARKGAATNEKLFF. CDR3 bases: TGTGCCAGAAAGGGCGCTGCAACTAATGAAAAACTGTTTTTT.